A selection of T cell receptor beta chains follows, all from one sample in a study of early T cells in non-severe SARS-CoV-2 infection. MiXCR, run by TCRdb on the 5' RACE reads, gives a single entry per CDR3 protein. This sample has just over 9,000 distinct CDR3 sequences, with about 5% found just once. Sequencing used whole blood. These receptors were taken from an adult who was a healthcare worker with PCR-confirmed SARS-CoV-2 infection or an uninfected control (not recorded which). CDR3s include the opening cysteine and the closing phenylalanine or tryptophan. D genes are given only for firm matches. Only part of the rows carry a size: once, few, many, or a class if the clone is expanded.

d_call j_call v_call clone_size cdr3_nt cdr3_aa
. TRBJ1-1 TRBV5-1 many TGCGCCAGCAGCTTCACACCGGGGGGGAACACTGAAGCTTTCTTT CASSFTPGGNTEAFF
. TRBJ2-3 TRBV11-2 many TGTGCCAGCAGCTTTTCAGAGGTGGCAGATACGCAGTATTTT CASSFSEVADTQYF
. TRBJ1-1 TRBV29-1 few TGCAGCGTTGACGGGGGGGTAACTGAAGCTTTCTTT CSVDGGVTEAFF
TRBD2 TRBJ2-1 TRBV19 medium-sized TGTGCCAGTAGTATCCCTAGCGGGAGTAGCAATGAGCAGTTCTTC CASSIPSGSSNEQFF
. TRBJ2-5 TRBV20-1 . TGCAGTGCTAGAGAACGACAGGCCATTCCACAAGAGACCCAGTACTTC CSARERQAIPQETQYF
. TRBJ2-7 TRBV28 many TGTGCCAGCAGTCGGTTAAACGCCTACGAGCAGTACTTC CASSRLNAYEQYF
. TRBJ2-7 TRBV14 medium-sized TGTGCCAGCAGCCAACTGGGCTACCGAAGAGGGTACGAGCAGTACTTC CASSQLGYRRGYEQYF
. TRBJ2-2 TRBV6-6 many TGTGCCAGCAGTCCGTCGGGCCTATGGACCGGGGAGCTGTTTTTT CASSPSGLWTGELFF
TRBD1 TRBJ1-1 TRBV18 many TGTGCCAGCTCACCCGGGACAGGAATCGGAACTGAAGCTTTCTTT CASSPGTGIGTEAFF
TRBD1 TRBJ2-7 TRBV18 many TGTGCCAGCTCACCACGGACAGGGGGCCTCTACGAGCAGTACTTC CASSPRTGGLYEQYF
TRBD1 TRBJ1-2 TRBV20-1 medium-sized TGCAGTGCTACTGGGACAGGGGGAGGTTCCCTGAGGGCTAACTATGGCTACACCTTC CSATGTGGGSLRANYGYTF
. TRBJ2-5 TRBV7-6 . TGTGCCAGCAGTCCTCGGACAGCTCAAGAGACCCAGTACTTC CASSPRTAQETQYF
TRBD2 TRBJ2-1 TRBV6-5 medium-sized TGTGCCAGCAGGAGCGCCCAATTGAGGACTAGCGGGAGGCTAAGCTCCTACAATGAGCAGTTCTTC CASRSAQLRTSGRLSSYNEQFF
. TRBJ1-3 TRBV19 many TGTGCCAGCCGGGAAAACCTTGGTGGAAACACCATATATTTT CASRENLGGNTIYF
TRBD2 TRBJ2-3 TRBV20-1 . TGCAGTGCTCAAATGGGACTAGCGGGAGAAACAGATACGCAGTATTTT CSAQMGLAGETDTQYF
. TRBJ2-2 TRBV19 many TGTGCCACCAGACCCCTGGCCCTCACCGGGGAGCTGTTTTTT CATRPLALTGELFF
TRBD1 TRBJ1-4 TRBV6-1 medium-sized TGTGCCAGCAGGACAGGGGGAGTATTTGAAAAACTGTTTTTT CASRTGGVFEKLFF
. TRBJ2-1 TRBV29-1 . TGCAGCGTTGCACTCGGGGCATCACCACGGCAGTTCTTC CSVALGASPRQFF
. TRBJ1-5 TRBV5-1 medium-sized TGCGCCAGCAGCGCCGGGAGCGGGAGCAATCAGCCCCAGCATTTT CASSAGSGSNQPQHF
. TRBJ2-1 TRBV15 many TGTGCCACCAGCCCTCCAGGGGAACTAGCTGAGTACAATGAGCAGTTCTTC CATSPPGELAEYNEQFF
. TRBJ1-2 TRBV6-6 medium-sized TGTGCCAGCAGTTACTCGGATTCCACAAGGAATGGCTACACCTTC CASSYSDSTRNGYTF
. TRBJ1-2 TRBV30 medium-sized TGTGCCTGGAGTGTATCCCGGCGGGGGGCTAACTATGGCTACACCTTC CAWSVSRRGANYGYTF
. TRBJ2-7 TRBV29-1 few TGCAGCGTGGGGACGGACTACGAGCAGTACTTC CSVGTDYEQYF
TRBD1 TRBJ1-5 TRBV20-1 medium-sized TGCAGTGCTAGTTTGACAGGGGCCTCGTATCGGAATCAGCCCCAGCATTTT CSASLTGASYRNQPQHF
. TRBJ1-5 TRBV20-1 many TGCAGTGCTAGCGGGAGGGGAAGCAATCAGCCCCAGCATTTT CSASGRGSNQPQHF
TRBD1 TRBJ2-1 TRBV19 many TGTGCCAGTGGGACAGGGGGCTCGTATGAGCAGTTCTTC CASGTGGSYEQFF
TRBD2 TRBJ2-3 TRBV7-2 medium-sized TGTGCCAGCAGCTTAGCACTAGCGGGAATTACAGATACGCAGTATTTT CASSLALAGITDTQYF
TRBD2 TRBJ2-1 TRBV2 medium-sized TGTGCCAGCAGCCGGACTAGCGGGAGGGGTCAAGGCTCCTACAATGAGCAGTTCTTC CASSRTSGRGQGSYNEQFF
TRBD1 TRBJ1-1 TRBV10-3 medium-sized TGTGCCATCAGCCCGGGACAGGTGAACACTGAAGCTTTCTTT CAISPGQVNTEAFF
. TRBJ2-7 TRBV28 . TGTGCCAGCAGTCCCCCCGTAGTATCCGAGCAGTACTTC CASSPPVVSEQYF
TRBD2 TRBJ2-1 TRBV5-1 medium-sized TGCGCCAGCAGCTTGGTCTGGCGGGAGGTCACCTACAATGAGCAGTTCTTC CASSLVWREVTYNEQFF
. TRBJ1-4 TRBV24-1 many TGTGCCACCAGTGACGCCCGAGGGGCTAATGAAAAACTGTTTTTT CATSDARGANEKLFF
. TRBJ2-6 TRBV5-5 many TGTGCCAGCAGCTTGGAGACACACTCTGGGGCCAACGTCCTGACTTTC CASSLETHSGANVLTF
. TRBJ1-1 TRBV12-3/TRBV12-4 many TGTGCCAGCAGTCCCGATACAGGGAGTTTGAACACTGAAGCTTTCTTT CASSPDTGSLNTEAFF
. TRBJ1-2 TRBV29-1 many TGCAGCGTTGTAATCAAGAACTATGGCTACACCTTC CSVVIKNYGYTF
. TRBJ2-3 TRBV19 many TGTGCCAGTAGTATAAGGGGGGTGGGGCGAACTAGCACAGATACGCAGTATTTT CASSIRGVGRTSTDTQYF
. TRBJ2-5 TRBV12-3/TRBV12-4 many TGTGCCAGCAGTTTAAACCGAGAGACCCAGTACTTC CASSLNRETQYF
. TRBJ1-5 TRBV15 medium-sized TGTGCCACCAGCCCCCGCAGGGGCAGCAATCAGCCCCAGCATTTT CATSPRRGSNQPQHF
. TRBJ1-2 TRBV19 medium-sized TGTGCCAGTAGCCCCGACAGGAACTATGGCTACACCTTC CASSPDRNYGYTF
TRBD1 TRBJ2-2 TRBV7-2 medium-sized TGTGCCAGCGAGCACGACAGGGTGTGGTCCGGGGAGCTGTTTTTT CASEHDRVWSGELFF
. TRBJ2-2 TRBV28 many TGTGCCAGCAGTTTTAGGTACACCGGGGAGCTGTTTTTT CASSFRYTGELFF
TRBD2 TRBJ2-5 TRBV12-3/TRBV12-4 many TGTGCCAGCAGTTTTCGGCTAGCGGGGAGTCGAGAGACCCAGTACTTC CASSFRLAGSRETQYF
. TRBJ2-5 TRBV7-7 . TGTGCCAGCAGCTTAGACGGCCAGGCTCAAGAGACCCAGTACTTC CASSLDGQAQETQYF
TRBD2 TRBJ2-5 TRBV20-1 many TGCAGTGTCGCAATCCCTAGCGGGATCCGAGAGACCCAGTACTTC CSVAIPSGIRETQYF
. TRBJ1-4 TRBV4-2 medium-sized TGTGCCAGCAGCCTGCCCACCGGGACCCGTAATGAAAAACTGTTTTTT CASSLPTGTRNEKLFF
. TRBJ2-1 TRBV20-1 medium-sized TGCAGTGCTAGAGCCGACCCCATTAGAGTAGTCCATGAGCAGTTCTTC CSARADPIRVVHEQFF
. TRBJ2-6 TRBV29-1 medium-sized TGCAGCGTTTCCCCAGGGGGGCGACGCTCTGGGGCCAACGTCCTGACTTTC CSVSPGGRRSGANVLTF
. TRBJ1-6 TRBV6-5 few TGTGCCAGCAGTTACACCAAGGGGGATTCACCCCTCCACTTT CASSYTKGDSPLHF
TRBD1 TRBJ2-1 TRBV12-3/TRBV12-4 many TGTGCCAGCACTCCCGACAGGGGGAGGTATAGTGAGCAGTTCTTC CASTPDRGRYSEQFF
TRBD2 TRBJ2-1 TRBV10-3 many TGTGCCATCAGCCCACTAGCGACCTACAATGAGCAGTTCTTC CAISPLATYNEQFF
TRBD2 TRBJ2-1 TRBV7-2 . TGTGCCAGCAGCTTAGGGACTAGCCGGATCAATGAGCAGTTCTTC CASSLGTSRINEQFF
. TRBJ1-1 TRBV5-1 many TGCGCCAGCAGCTCGGGCCAATCCATTACCACTGAAGCCTTCTTT CASSSGQSITTEAFF
. TRBJ1-3 TRBV15 medium-sized TGTGCCACCAGCAGAGGGGCTGTTGGAAACACCATATATTTT CATSRGAVGNTIYF
. TRBJ1-1 TRBV6-2/TRBV6-3 medium-sized TGTGCCAGCAGAAGGAGAGCTATGAACACTGAAGCTTTCTTT CASRRRAMNTEAFF
. TRBJ2-7 TRBV14 . TGTGCCAGCAGCCAAGGCCCGGGAAGGTGGGGGCAGTACTTC CASSQGPGRWGQYF